The 19 T cell receptor beta chains given below trace back to one sample, sequenced in a study of CD8 T cells in Susac syndrome. Random hexamers were used to reverse transcribe an amount of roughly 0.5 to 1 ug RNA. TCRdb independently ran MiXCR on the immunoSEQ multiplex PCR reads; one entry per CDR3 protein. The sample includes about 140,000 distinct CDR3 sequences, just under 95% of them seen just once. The source material was CD4+ T cells from PBMCs. The receptors originated from a human donor with Susac syndrome.

This chain links TRBV30 with TRBJ1-2; weak D call: TRBD1 (5 bases). The germline V gene encodes CDR1 GTSNPN and CDR2 SVGIG (reference sequence). CDR3 length equals 13 residues. V shed 1 base and J shed 4 bases, with 10 bases lying between them. In DNA, the CDR3 is TGTGCCTGGAGTGGGGGACTAAGCTATGGCTACACCTTC. As protein: CAWSGGLSYGYTF.

V gene TRBV24-1 combines with J gene TRBJ1-1; 8 bases line up with TRBD1. The V and J ends lost 7 bases and 3 bases, in that order; junction bases with no gene match: 3. The CDR3 has 13 amino acids. The V gene's germline CDR1 is KGHDR and CDR2 SFDVKD. This CDR3 is CATRGQGHTEAFF. In DNA form, the CDR3 reads TGTGCCACCAGAGGACAGGGTCACACTGAAGCTTTCTTT.

The chain recombines TRBV20-1 with TRBJ2-5; D uncertain. The length of the CDR3 is 13 residues. Trimming left V 3 bases short and J 5 bases short, with 13 bases between. Germline V gene lookup returns CDR1 DFQATT and CDR2 SNEGSKA (reference sequence). The CDR3 sequence is CSARLLVGETQYF. In DNA, the CDR3 is TGCAGTGCTAGGCTTCTAGTGGGGGAGACCCAGTACTTC.

The gene calls are TRBV25-1 and TRBJ2-5; D ambiguous. V lost 4 bases and J 7 bases, leaving 10 bases between the germline ends. Germline V gives CDR1 MGHDK, CDR2 SYGVNS. The CDR3 has 12 amino acids. The chain's CDR3 is CASSGAKRTQYF. The CDR3 DNA sequence: TGTGCCAGCAGTGGGGCCAAGAGGACCCAGTACTTC.

CDR3: CASGSSPSYEQYF. In DNA form, the CDR3 reads TGTGCCAGCGGGAGCAGCCCATCTTACGAGCAGTACTTC. The V gene is TRBV12-3 or TRBV12-4, the J gene TRBJ2-7, with TRBD2 as a possible D gene (5 bases). This CDR3 spans 13 amino acids. Trimming stripped 8 bases from V and 4 bases from J, with 15 bases between.

As regards this clonotype: Germline is not matched at one junction end, which may reflect a read error. This CDR3 is CSARDRGKAFF. The DNA of the CDR3 is TGCAGTGCTCGAGACAGGGGAAAAGCTTTCTTT. This chain joins TRBV20-1 and TRBJ1-1, with 8 bases lining up with TRBD1. This CDR3 is built from 11 residues. Germline assignment: CDR1 DFQATT and CDR2 SNEGSKA (reference sequence).

This chain joins TRBV30 and TRBJ2-5; 8 nucleotides match TRBD1. CDR1 is GTSNPN, CDR2 SVGIG, per germline (reference sequence). V gave up 3 bases and J gave up 1 base; unmatched junction bases: 7. There are 15 residues in the CDR3. CDR3 amino acids: CAWSTGQGRQETQYF. The CDR3 bases are TGTGCCTGGAGCACCGGACAGGGCCGCCAAGAGACCCAGTACTTC.

The V gene is TRBV5-1, the J gene TRBJ1-1; no clear D gene. The V gene's germline CDR1 is SGHRS and CDR2 YFSETQ. CDR3 length equals 12 residues. V was pared by 0 bases and J by 8 bases, with 8 bases between. The CDR3 here is CASSLGRGEAFF. CDR3 nucleotide sequence: TGCGCCAGCAGCTTGGGGAGAGGCGAAGCTTTCTTT. Drawing the rest from reference TRBV5-1 and TRBJ1-1, the complete variable domain is KAGVTQTPRYLIKTRGQQVTLSCSPISGHRSVSWYQQTPGQGLQFLFEYFSETQRNKGNFPGRFSGRQFSNSRSEMNVSTLELGDSALYLCASSLGRGEAFFGQGTRLTVV.

The chain links TRBV2 to TRBJ2-5; D uncertain. This CDR3 has 14 amino acids. Per germline, CDR1 SNHLY and CDR2 FYNNEI. Trimming left V 2 bases short and J 1 base short, with 8 bases between. CDR3 in amino acids: CASSEKPPQETQYF. The CDR3 DNA reads TGTGCCAGCAGTGAAAAGCCTCCCCAAGAGACCCAGTACTTC.

The genes are TRBV11-2 and TRBJ2-2, with 10 bases identical to TRBD2. The germline V gene encodes CDR1 SGHAT and CDR2 FQNNGV. Trimming removed 7 bases from V and 7 bases from J; junction bases left unmatched: 18. The CDR3 spans 18 residues. The CDR3 bases are TGTGCCAGCACCAAATATGGGCGAACTAGCGGGAAGGGCGGGGAGCTGTTTTTT. Protein product: CASTKYGRTSGKGGELFF.

The chain employs TRBV30 and TRBJ1-1; D perhaps matches TRBD1 (6 bases). Germline V gene sequence: CDR1 GTSNPN, CDR2 SVGIG (reference sequence). V lost 8 bases and J lost 1, with 14 bases in between. The CDR3 covers 13 residues. The CDR3 nucleotides read TGTGCCAGTGACAGGAACCAGAACACTGAAGCTTTCTTT. It codes for CASDRNQNTEAFF.

The chain employs TRBV28 and TRBJ2-1; TRBD2 matches 9 bases. After removal of 6 bases from V and 2 bases from J, the junction contained 8 bases not matched to a gene. This CDR3 has 16 residues. The germline V gene has CDR1 MDHEN and CDR2 SYDVKM. The chain's CDR3 is CASRTGGGVPYNEQFF. The CDR3 bases are TGTGCCAGCAGGACTGGCGGGGGGGTCCCCTACAATGAGCAGTTCTTC. The full variable domain, with the rest looked up from reference TRBV28 and TRBJ2-1, is DVKVTQSSRYLVKRTGEKVFLECVQDMDHENMFWYRQDPGLGLRLIYFSYDVKMKEKGDIPEGYSVSREKKERFSLILESASTNQTSMYLCASRTGGGVPYNEQFFGPGTRLTVL.

The chain joins TRBV12-3 or TRBV12-4 to TRBJ2-3; D is unclear. The CDR3 covers 13 residues. With 9 bases removed from V and 0 bases from J, the gap between germline ends came to 10 bases. The DNA for the CDR3 is TGTGCCAGTCGAGAGACTAGCACAGATACGCAGTATTTT. Protein sequence: CASRETSTDTQYF.

This chain links TRBV3-1 with TRBJ2-7, with 10 bases identical to TRBD2. Germline V CDR1 and CDR2: LGHDT, YNNKEL (reference sequence). This CDR3 has 14 amino acids. V lost 7 bases, J lost 4 bases, and 7 bases stayed unmatched. The CDR3 loop reads CASTRGLAAYEQYF. In DNA, the CDR3 is TGTGCCAGCACCCGCGGACTAGCGGCGTACGAGCAGTACTTC.

This clonotype was picked up one time. The genes are TRBV4-1 and TRBJ1-4; D possibly corresponds to TRBD1 (5 bases). Between the trimmed V and J ends, which lost 5 bases and 10 bases, there was a span of 8 bases. This CDR3 is 11 amino acids long. Germline V gene sequence: CDR1 MGHRA, CDR2 YSYEKL. For the CDR3, the DNA is TGCGCCAGCAGCACCGGGGGAAAACTGTTTTTT. It yields the protein CASSTGGKLFF.

The V gene is TRBV2, the J gene TRBJ2-5; 13 bases map to TRBD2. The CDR3 is 14 residues long. Looked up from germline, CDR1 is SNHLY and CDR2 is FYNNEI. With V trimmed by 7 bases and J by 4 bases, 3 bases remained unmatched. The CDR3 spells CASKGLAGLETQYF. As DNA, the CDR3 is TGTGCCAGCAAGGGACTAGCGGGACTAGAGACCCAGTACTTC.

The chain carries TRBV27 and TRBJ2-6; no firm D call. V lost 10 bases, J lost 7 bases, and 14 bases lay in between. CDR3 length: 13 amino acids. Per germline, CDR1 MNHEY and CDR2 SMNVEV (reference sequence). In DNA form, the CDR3 reads TGTGCCAATAGGGCTTCTATAGCCAACGTCCTGACTTTC. Protein: CANRASIANVLTF.

The chain couples TRBV30 to TRBJ1-1; no clear D gene. The CDR3 spans 12 residues. Germline assignment: CDR1 GTSNPN and CDR2 SVGIG (reference sequence). V was shortened by 2 bases and J by 5 bases, with 9 bases between the two germline ends. CDR3 sequence reads: CAWSKRDTEAFF. The CDR3 coding sequence is TGTGCCTGGAGTAAACGGGATACTGAAGCTTTCTTT. The full variable domain, its missing parts supplied by reference TRBV30 and TRBJ1-1, is SQTIHQWPATLVQPVGSPLSLECTVEGTSNPNLYWYRQAAGRGLQLLFYSVGIGQISSEVPQNLSASRPQDRQFILSSKKLLLSDSGFYLCAWSKRDTEAFFGQGTRLTVV.

V gene TRBV29-1 combines with J gene TRBJ1-1; D not certain. This CDR3 contains 12 residues. V gave up 6 bases and J gave up 1 base, with 9 bases separating them. The V gene's germline CDR1 is SQVTM and CDR2 ANQGSEA. CDR3 in DNA: TGCAGCGTGGGTTACAGGAACACTGAAGCTTTCTTT. Translated, it gives CSVGYRNTEAFF.